A single count supports the clone carrying this T cell receptor (beta chain). These data are taken from a study of blood T cell repertoires in COVID-19. Study details: Whether acute or convalescent, the COVID-19 samples came from the United States, Italy and Spain. PBMCs, B-cell-depleted T cells, or T cells provided the cDNA or gDNA that made up the material.

As originally analysed: Quantification of nucleated cells was approximated via reference gene primer amplification. TCRdb's copy holds only in-frame clones and misses some; the assay was immunoSEQ multiplex PCR. V and J calls and clone size are those listed in that table; D and trimming were worked out from the DNA. This table has fewer than 110,000 clones, around nine tenths appearing once. Trimming took 1 base from V and 5 from J, leaving 12 bases between them. This CDR3 region has 14 residues. The germline gives CDR1 SGHNT, CDR2 YYREEE (reference sequence). The receptor's source is a human donor in a cohort sampled during active COVID-19. The material sequenced was peripheral blood. The chain employs TRBV5-4 and TRBJ1-1, with TRBD1 as a possible D gene (5 bases). The chain's CDR3 is CASSLQGRATEAFF. The CDR3 DNA sequence: TGTGCCAGCAGCTTGCAGGGTCGGGCGACTGAAGCTTTCTTT.